This entry features one T cell receptor beta chain sequence. Its antigen remains unknown. These data originate in a study of type 1 regulatory T cells. General observations from the study: Compared with non-type 1 regulatory T cells, type 1 regulatory T cells showed a more restricted TCR repertoire.

One entry per CDR3 protein, called by TCRdb with MiXCR from the reads. The repertoire holds about 62,000 distinct CDR3 sequences, with 60% to 80% as singletons. The CDR3 is made up of 14 amino acids. Trimming stripped 0 bases from V and 5 bases from J, with 11 bases between. Germline-derived CDR1 and CDR2 are SGHRS and YFSETQ. The specimen was cultured non-Tr1 T cells, either the whole culture or a sorted T cell fraction (not recorded which). This sequence joins TRBV5-1 and TRBJ2-5; either TRBD1 or TRBD2 may fit D (5 bases each). The clonotype originates from a human donor in good health. The CDR3 bases are TGCGCCAGCAGCTTGGCGGGACGCGATGAGACCCAGTACTTC. Residues: CASSLAGRDETQYF.